This entry lists 26 T cell receptor beta chains sequenced from one sample in a study of shared clonotypes between healthy human individuals. Positive CCR7 selection of CD45RO-negative cells yielded the naive CD8 cells, and terminally differentiated effector memory CD45RA+ cells were excluded. The repertoire was sequenced with immunoSEQ multiplex PCR; TCRdb's copy has only in-frame clones and lacks some. The table includes about 2,100,000 clones, 85% to 95% detected once. The material sequenced was naive CD8+ T cells from PBMCs. These receptor sequences come from a man aged 18 to 30 in good health. Some clones in this sample may be carry-over from other donors' samples.

The chain combines TRBV28 with TRBJ2-7; 10 nucleotides agree with TRBD2. The CDR3 contains 14 residues. V shed 5 bases, J shed 3 bases, and the junction held 4 bases outside the gene matches. Germline CDR1 is MDHEN and CDR2 is SYDVKM. For the CDR3, the DNA is TGTGCCAGCAGTCCGCAGCGGGAGGGCTACGAGCAGTACTTC. Its translation: CASSPQREGYEQYF.

This clone was counted a single time. The chain joins TRBV7-2 to TRBJ2-1, with a weak D call TRBD1 (7 bases). CDR1 is SGHTA, CDR2 FQGNSA, per germline. V was pared by 4 bases and J by 3 bases, with 13 bases between. The CDR3 runs 15 residues. CDR3 DNA: TGTGCCAGCAGCTCGCGGGACAGAATCTACAATGAGCAGTTCTTC. It translates to CASSSRDRIYNEQFF.

With regard to this clone: Other DNA sequences in this specimen translate into the identical CDR3. The chain couples TRBV15 to TRBJ1-2; 7 bases align to TRBD1. The CDR3 is made up of 12 amino acids. In germline, CDR1 is LNHNV, CDR2 YYDKDF (reference sequence). The J segment lost 2 bases and the V segment lost 6 bases, leaving 0 bases of the junction unmatched. The CDR3 nucleotides are TGTGCCACCAGGGACAGGAACTATGGCTACACCTTC. Protein sequence: CATRDRNYGYTF.

The J gene is TRBJ1-1, the V gene TRBV5-1; D ambiguous. Germline loops: CDR1 SGHRS, CDR2 YFSETQ. CDR3 length equals 12 residues. V was cut by 10 bases and J by 6 bases, with 16 bases left in between. CDR3 sequence reads: CACSGSDAEAFF. CDR3 coding DNA: TGCGCCTGCTCAGGTTCCGACGCTGAAGCTTTCTTT.

V is TRBV19 and J is TRBJ2-2; D is ambiguous. CDR3 length: 15 amino acids. V was cut by 9 bases and J by 6 bases, with 20 bases left in between. Germline loops: CDR1 LNHDA, CDR2 SQIVND (reference sequence). CDR3 protein: CASQVTANFPGELFF. CDR3 nucleotides: TGTGCCAGCCAGGTGACGGCGAACTTTCCCGGGGAGCTGTTTTTT.

In its sample, this clone was seen once. This chain's CDR3 is CASGGWPSNEQFF. CDR3 DNA: TGTGCCAGCGGGGGTTGGCCTAGCAATGAGCAGTTCTTC. The chain is built from TRBV7-9 and TRBJ2-1; D tentatively reads TRBD1 or TRBD2 (5 bases each). CDR3 size: 13 residues. Deletions cut 8 bases from V and 6 bases from J, with 14 bases between. CDR1 is SEHNR, CDR2 FQNEAQ, per germline (reference sequence).

In its sample, this clone was seen once. CDR3 DNA: TGTGCCAGCACCCGACGGGACGGTACCTACGAGCAGTACTTC. It translates to CASTRRDGTYEQYF. The V gene is TRBV27, the J gene TRBJ2-7, with D perhaps assigned TRBD1 or TRBD2 (5 bases each). The ends were cut back, 7 bases at V and 2 bases at J, with 15 bases in the middle. The CDR3 extends over 14 amino acids. Germline-derived CDR1 and CDR2 are MNHEY and SMNVEV (reference sequence).

This chain joins TRBV4-3 and TRBJ1-1; no clear D gene. V gave up 0 bases and J gave up 3 bases, with 11 bases separating them. From germline, CDR1 is LGHNA and CDR2 YSLEER. The CDR3 consists of 15 residues. The CDR3 DNA follows: TGCGCCAGCAGCCAAGATGGAGGGTTTGACACTGAAGCTTTCTTT. It encodes CASSQDGGFDTEAFF.

This chain connects TRBV11-2 to TRBJ2-7; possibly TRBD1 for D (5 bases). The V gene's germline CDR1 is SGHAT and CDR2 FQNNGV. CDR3 length equals 15 residues. Trimming removed 1 base at V and 3 bases at J, with 13 bases between. In DNA form, the CDR3 reads TGTGCCAGCAGCTTAGCCTTAGGGGCCAACTACGAGCAGTACTTC. Its protein is CASSLALGANYEQYF.

The rearrangement links TRBV7-4 to TRBJ2-1; 8 nucleotides agree with TRBD2. V lost 4 bases to trimming and J lost 1 base; unmatched junction nucleotides: 9. There are 17 residues in the CDR3. CDR1 and CDR2 (germline): SGHVT, SQSDAQ. The DNA of the CDR3 is TGTGCCAGCAGCTGGAGACGACTAGCGACTTCCTACAATGAGCAGTTCTTC. The encoded protein is CASSWRRLATSYNEQFF.

CDR3 DNA: TGCGCCAGCAGCCAAGATAGGACCCAGAGCTCCTACGAGCAGTACTTC. Translation: CASSQDRTQSSYEQYF. This rearrangement joins TRBV4-1 to TRBJ2-7, with D hard to call. Germline assignment: CDR1 MGHRA and CDR2 YSYEKL. Between the trimmed V and J ends, which lost 0 bases and 0 bases, there was a span of 12 bases. The length of the CDR3 is 16 residues.

CDR3 residues: CASSFQTSYEQYF. CDR3 DNA: TGTGCCAGCAGTTTCCAGACCTCCTACGAGCAGTACTTC. V and J are TRBV27 and TRBJ2-7; D unclear. Germline V CDR1 and CDR2: MNHEY, SMNVEV (reference sequence). Between the trimmed V and J ends, which lost 3 bases and 0 bases, there was a span of 6 bases. The CDR3 extends over 13 amino acids.

CDR3 residues: CASSSPDGTSGKAWGDEQYF. For the CDR3, the DNA is TGTGCCAGCAGTTCGCCCGATGGGACTAGCGGGAAGGCTTGGGGGGACGAGCAGTACTTC. V gene TRBV28 combines with J gene TRBJ2-7; TRBD2 matches 13 bases. The CDR3 covers 20 residues. The J segment lost 5 bases and the V segment lost 4 bases, leaving 20 bases of the junction unmatched. Germline lookup yields CDR1 MDHEN and CDR2 SYDVKM.

This clone turned up a few times. This chain uses TRBV6-6 with TRBJ1-1, with TRBD1 as a possible D gene (5 bases). Germline V gene data show CDR1 as MNHNY and CDR2 as SVGAGI (reference sequence). This CDR3 comprises 14 residues. The V and J ends lost 10 bases and 4 bases respectively, with 19 bases between them. This CDR3 is CATLRQGVGTEAFF. CDR3 DNA: TGTGCCACCCTAAGGCAGGGTGTCGGCACTGAAGCTTTCTTT.

The rearrangement uses TRBV4-2 and TRBJ2-2; D ambiguous. V lost 0 bases, J lost 3 bases, and 8 bases lay in between. This CDR3 has 15 amino acids. CDR1 and CDR2 from the germline V gene are LGHNA and YNFKEQ. The CDR3 DNA follows: TGTGCCAGCAGCCAAGATCCCTTTGACACCGGGGAGCTGTTTTTT. This codes for CASSQDPFDTGELFF.

This chain uses TRBV7-2 with TRBJ2-2; tentatively, D is TRBD2 (5 bases). Germline CDR1 SGHTA, CDR2 FQGNSA. CDR3 length: 15 residues. Trimming stripped 3 bases from V and 4 bases from J, with 12 bases between. In DNA form, the CDR3 reads TGTGCCAGCAGCTTGGGGAGCCCGATCACCGGGGAGCTGTTTTTT. Its translation: CASSLGSPITGELFF.

The J gene is TRBJ2-1, the V gene TRBV5-1, with TRBD2 as a possible D gene (9 bases). CDR1 is SGHRS, CDR2 YFSETQ, per germline. V was shortened by 4 bases and J by 3 bases, with 32 bases between the two germline ends. This CDR3 region has 21 residues. The CDR3 coding sequence is TGCGCCAGCAGCAAAACCGGGACAGGAAACTTAGCGGGAGAGATCTACAATGAGCAGTTCTTC. As protein: CASSKTGTGNLAGEIYNEQFF.

About this clone: The identical CDR3 is also encoded by other nucleotide sequences in the sample. The chain joins TRBV28 to TRBJ2-7, with D perhaps matching TRBD1 or TRBD2 (5 bases each). This CDR3 is 13 amino acids long. V was clipped by 6 bases and J by 1 base, with 10 bases between them. Germline V gene sequence: CDR1 MDHEN, CDR2 SYDVKM. The CDR3: CASRGTGSYEQYF. The CDR3 nucleotides read TGTGCCAGCAGAGGGACGGGATCCTACGAGCAGTACTTC.

The chain joins TRBV21-1 to TRBJ2-7. TRBV21-1 is listed as a pseudogene. The CDR3 is 14 residues long. In DNA, the CDR3 is TGTGCCAGCATGTTTGGGGGTTGGTCCTACGAGCAGTACTTC. It codes for CASMFGGWSYEQYF.

The chain employs TRBV6-6 and TRBJ2-1; D call uncertain. The CDR3 runs to 13 residues. Trimming cost V 2 bases and J 5 bases, with 7 bases left between them. Germline V lookup: CDR1 MNHNY, CDR2 SVGAGI (reference sequence). CDR3 sequence: CASSYGPDNEQFF. CDR3 DNA sequence: TGTGCCAGCAGTTACGGACCCGACAATGAGCAGTTCTTC.

This clone is a singleton in its sample. The V gene is TRBV19, the J gene TRBJ2-1; 8 nucleotides align to TRBD2. The CDR3 has 15 amino acids. V was clipped by 5 bases and J by 0 bases; unmatched bases: 3. Germline CDR1 reads LNHDA; CDR2 reads SQIVND (reference sequence). The CDR3 DNA sequence: TGTGCCAGTAGTTTTAGCGGGAACTCCTACAATGAGCAGTTCTTC. Protein sequence: CASSFSGNSYNEQFF.

This clone was observed a single time. The chain combines TRBV5-1 with TRBJ1-1; no clear D. The CDR3 extends over 12 amino acids. V was clipped by 0 bases and J by 6 bases, with 6 bases between them. CDR1 SGHRS and CDR2 YFSETQ come from the germline V gene. The DNA for the CDR3 is TGCGCCAGCAGCTTGGTGGCAGCTGAAGCTTTCTTT. This translates into CASSLVAAEAFF.

The chain recombines TRBV28 with TRBJ1-1; the D is unclear. CDR1 is MDHEN and CDR2 is SYDVKM in the germline V gene. This CDR3 has 11 residues. V lost 6 bases and J 8 bases, leaving 10 bases between the germline ends. The CDR3 sequence: CASSLPLEAFF. DNA of the CDR3: TGTGCCAGCAGCCTTCCGTTGGAAGCTTTCTTT.

V and J are TRBV7-8 and TRBJ1-1; 7 nucleotides agree with TRBD1. Per germline, CDR1 SGHVS and CDR2 FQNEAQ. V was pared by 8 bases and J by 4 bases, with 13 bases of the junction left unmatched. The CDR3 spans 15 residues. The CDR3 DNA sequence: TGTGCCAGCCGCAACCTAGGGGGCCCAGTCACTGAAGCTTTCTTT. As protein: CASRNLGGPVTEAFF.

This clone was counted a single time. The chain couples TRBV28 to TRBJ1-5; the D is unclear. Germline loops: CDR1 MDHEN, CDR2 SYDVKM. This CDR3 spans 16 amino acids. V gave up 4 bases and J gave up 6 bases, with 19 bases separating them. For the CDR3, the DNA is TGTGCCAGCAGTTCTCGTGGAGGGTGGGGTAGTCAGCCCCAGCATTTT. Protein sequence: CASSSRGGWGSQPQHF.

This clone was found a few times. This chain uses TRBV11-2 with TRBJ2-2, with 7 bases fitting TRBD1. The CDR3 length is 14 residues. The junction had 4 bases not matched to a gene; V was cut back by 5 bases and J by 4 bases. Germline CDR1 reads SGHAT; CDR2 reads FQNNGV. The CDR3: CASSPTGITGELFF. CDR3 in DNA: TGTGCCAGCAGCCCGACAGGGATCACCGGGGAGCTGTTTTTT.